The present T cell receptor beta chain was sequenced within a study of blood T cell repertoires in COVID-19. This CDR3 contains 18 residues. Germline CDR1 is LNHDA and CDR2 is SQIVND (reference sequence). The V and J ends lost 4 bases and 1 base, in that order; junction bases with no gene match: 9. Authors' analysis steps: Amplification of reference gene primers provided the estimated nucleated cell counts. The protocol was immunoSEQ multiplex PCR, while the TCRdb copy is restricted to in-frame clones and leaves out a portion. V, J and clone size are taken as reported in that table, and D and trimming were inferred from the DNA itself. Of roughly 290,000 clones listed, approximately 80% are singletons. Only one count was recorded for this clone.

The sample was peripheral blood. This TCR came from a woman in her forties or fifties with active or convalescent COVID-19. This chain uses TRBV19 with TRBJ2-6, with 8 bases lining up with TRBD1. The CDR3 DNA follows: TGTGCCAGTAGTACACTAGGACAGGGCCCTTCTGGGGCCAACGTCCTGACTTTC. Its protein is CASSTLGQGPSGANVLTF.